The sample holds a few counts of the clone carrying this T cell receptor beta chain. This CDR3 spans 15 amino acids. The ends lost 0 bases at V and 3 bases at J; junction bases unmatched: 0. From germline, CDR1 is MNHNS and CDR2 SASEGT. This entry belongs to a study of T cells in Graves' hyperthyroidism and ophthalmopathy. Regions amplified from RNA transcripts were the TCR beta CDR3 regions. First-round RT-PCR of the TCR CDR3 relied on the HTBI primer set. TCRdb reprocessed the multiplex PCR reads with MiXCR, giving one entry per CDR3 protein. The table includes approximately 430,000 distinct CDR3 sequences, 15% to 18% detected once.

The chain has TRBV6-1 and TRBJ2-1; TRBD2 matches 9 bases. This TCR was sampled from a woman aged 18-29 years with Graves' hyperthyroidism. The sample taken for sequencing was blood. The DNA for the CDR3 is TGTGCCAGCAGTGAAGCAGCGGGGGGCTACAATGAGCAGTTCTTC. Protein: CASSEAAGGYNEQFF.